These 6 T cell receptor beta chains were sequenced from one sample in a study of blood T cell repertoires in COVID-19. Profiling relied on immunoSEQ multiplex PCR, and the TCRdb table lists in-frame clones only, not all of them. There are about 250,000 clones in the sample; around 88% occur only once, and over 1.3% lies in the top ten. Sequenced material: peripheral blood. The receptors shown here come from a man aged 80 or over with acute or convalescent COVID-19.

The chain uses TRBV11-2 and TRBJ2-7; TRBD1 matches 8 bases. Germline-derived CDR1 and CDR2 are SGHAT and FQNNGV. Unmatched junction bases numbered 9, after V lost 5 bases and J lost 3 bases. The CDR3 extends over 15 amino acids. The CDR3 is CASSVGQGVIYEQYF. CDR3 sequence (DNA): TGTGCCAGCAGCGTTGGACAGGGTGTAATCTACGAGCAGTACTTC.

The chain recombines TRBV28 with TRBJ1-5; D remains unclear. Per the germline V gene, CDR1 is MDHEN and CDR2 is SYDVKM. The length of the CDR3 is 12 residues. Trimming removed 6 bases at V and 4 bases at J, with 7 bases between. The CDR3 is CASSSTNQPQHF. CDR3 nucleotide sequence: TGTGCCAGCAGCTCAACAAATCAGCCCCAGCATTTT.

V usage is TRBV7-9 and J usage is TRBJ2-3; TRBD2 matches at 9 bases. V shed 5 bases, J shed 5 bases, and the junction held 14 bases outside the gene matches. Germline V gene lookup returns CDR1 SEHNR and CDR2 FQNEAQ (reference sequence). The CDR3 contains 17 residues. CDR3 in DNA: TGTGCCAGCAGCCCCAAGGGACTAGCAGGGAGGGGAGATACGCAGTATTTT. Translated: CASSPKGLAGRGDTQYF.

The chain recombines TRBV9 with TRBJ1-2; D ambiguous. V lost 0 bases and J 3 bases, leaving 6 bases between the germline ends. Germline V CDR1 and CDR2: SGDLS, YYNGEE. The CDR3 has 13 amino acids. DNA of the CDR3: TGTGCCAGCAGCGTAGTGCCGGACTATGGCTACACCTTC. Amino acids: CASSVVPDYGYTF.

This clone has only a few counts. The gene calls are TRBV4-3 and TRBJ2-3, with 7 bases lining up with TRBD2. The J segment lost 0 bases and the V segment lost 3 bases, leaving 3 bases of the junction unmatched. The CDR3 is 15 residues long. Looked up from germline, CDR1 is LGHNA and CDR2 is YSLEER. The CDR3 sequence is CASSQGGRSTDTQYF. Written as DNA, the CDR3 is TGCGCCAGCAGCCAGGGGGGGAGGAGCACAGATACGCAGTATTTT.

This chain uses TRBV10-3 with TRBJ2-7; D is perhaps TRBD1 (5 bases). CDR3 length equals 15 residues. Germline V CDR1 and CDR2: ENHRY, SYGVKD. V lost 6 bases to trimming and J lost 0 bases, with 15 bases between them. This CDR3 reads CAISQMDTGSYEQYF. For the CDR3, the DNA is TGTGCCATCAGCCAAATGGACACGGGCTCCTACGAGCAGTACTTC.